The rows below give T cell receptor beta chains drawn from one sample of a study of T-cell reconstitution after alpha-beta-depleted transplantation in children. MiXCR, run by TCRdb on the PCR reads, gives a single entry per CDR3 protein. The sample includes 350,000 to 450,000 distinct CDR3 sequences, roughly 13% of them seen just once. Specimen: PBMCs, collected from the stem cell graft. These receptors were taken from a human donor who donated a stem cell graft to a child with Fanconi anemia. Both conserved end residues are part of each CDR3. Clone size is not always given. Where it is, it says once, few, many or a class for expanded clones.

>TRBJ1-5|14|TRBV20-1|NA
CSAGGQVGNQPQHF
>TRBJ2-2|16|TRBV5-1|many
CASSLSPQGGAGELFF
>TRBJ2-2|15|TRBV2|NA
CASREQTLNTGELFF
>TRBJ1-6|16|TRBV5-6|few
CASSSDVSLVNSPLHF
>TRBJ1-4|14|TRBV12-3/TRBV12-4|few
CASSSWTGEAKLFF
>TRBJ2-1|16|TRBV29-1|few
CSVDHTSGGAGDEQFF
>TRBJ2-4|19|TRBV20-1|few
CSARDHSSGGTGSQNIQYF
>TRBJ2-7|15|TRBV5-1|NA
CASSLVSRDEDEQYF
>TRBJ1-3|15|TRBV5-1|NA
CASSRTGTGGNTIYF
>TRBJ2-1|16|TRBV4-3|few
CASSQVGARGTDEQFF
>TRBJ2-7|12|TRBV29-1|NA
CSVENGVYEQYF
>TRBJ1-1|15|TRBV5-1|many
CASSRDQGRDTEAFF
>TRBJ1-4|13|TRBV29-1|few
CSARDRGGGKLFF
>TRBJ2-4|14|TRBV4-3|NA
CASSHDRGENIQYF
>TRBJ2-1|15|TRBV28|few
CASSYGTGKHNEQFF
>TRBJ2-3|15|TRBV5-1|few
CASSLGRTNTDTQYF
>TRBJ1-3|13|TRBV18|few
CASSPRTGNTIYF
>TRBJ1-1|14|TRBV3-1|many
CASSSLQGNTEAFF
>TRBJ2-5|15|TRBV10-3|few
CAISESLGGRGTQYF
>TRBJ2-1|15|TRBV5-1|many
CASSPTGPPSGEQFF
>TRBJ2-7|13|TRBV6-5|many
CASSYSTSYEQYF
>TRBJ2-1|16|TRBV6-2/TRBV6-3|many
CASSFGGTGIYNEQFF
>TRBJ2-7|10|TRBV29-1|few
CSVEDGSQYF
>TRBJ1-2|14|TRBV7-9|NA
CASSFRGNRDGYTF
>TRBJ2-2|14|TRBV7-9|many
CASTDRYGSGELFF
>TRBJ2-2|14|TRBV12-3/TRBV12-4|many
CASSLAGHTGELFF
>TRBJ2-1|16|TRBV12-3/TRBV12-4|few
CASSGDRGGSYNEQFF
>TRBJ2-7|13|TRBV29-1|many
CSVALTRDSEQYF
>TRBJ2-1|18|TRBV11-2|few
CASRRGATGRGVDSEQFF
>TRBJ1-3|12|TRBV30|NA
CAWSGTVSTIYF
>TRBJ1-3|15|TRBV3-1|many
CASSQRMGQSDTIYF
>TRBJ2-5|14|TRBV11-2|few
CASSLAPIGETQYF
>TRBJ2-3|18|TRBV11-2|NA
CASSLFRGGAASTDTQYF
>TRBJ2-4|16|TRBV20-1|NA
CSATPQGAQGGNIQYF
>TRBJ1-1|11|TRBV25-1|few
CASRTGPEAFF
>TRBJ2-5|14|TRBV12-3/TRBV12-4|once
CASTGQDSLETQYF
>TRBJ1-1|14|TRBV12-3/TRBV12-4|NA
CASRDTGEVSEAFF
>TRBJ2-5|14|TRBV27|NA
CASSRTGGQETQCF
>TRBJ2-1|13|TRBV29-1|many
CSVGAYSYNEQFF
>TRBJ2-6|17|TRBV5-1|NA
CASDSTGGRSGANVLTF
>TRBJ1-3|14|TRBV10-3|few
CAIRASTDGNTIYF
>TRBJ2-3|16|TRBV5-1|few
CASSLGIHPRADTQYF
>TRBJ1-1|15|TRBV5-1|few
CASSHQSGTQLEAFF
>TRBJ1-2|15|TRBV4-3|NA
CASSQEALANYGYTF